This entry is about one T cell receptor beta chain. What it recognizes is unknown. Germline V gives CDR1 WSHSY, CDR2 SAAADI. CDR3 length: 15 residues. V lost 6 bases, J lost 2 bases, and 4 bases stayed unmatched. Profiled with immunoSEQ multiplex PCR; TCRdb holds only in-frame clones, not every one. This table holds some 35,000 clones, around four fifths found once. This entry is derived from a study of OX40 agonist ivuxolimab in advanced cancers. Background on the study: The mean age was approximately 60 years, ranging from 23 to 79, with 80% to 85% of participants male. Partial responses occurred in Three dose-escalation patients, one with hepatocellular carcinoma and two with cutaneous melanoma.

Study-wide findings and caveats: CD8+ T cells were the subset that, on average, had more expanded clones than CD4+. Clonal expansion in partial responders at 0.1-3.0 mg/kg ranked among the lowest.

The specimen was CD4+ or CD8+ T cells sorted from blood, collected in a trial of the OX40 agonist ivuxolimab. The receptor's source is an adult with an advanced solid tumor such as melanoma, head and neck, liver or kidney cancer. The V and J genes are TRBV10-2 and TRBJ2-1, with 10 positions matching TRBD2. This chain's CDR3 is CASRISGGPYNEQFF. CDR3 in DNA: TGCGCCAGCAGGATTAGCGGGGGGCCCTACAATGAGCAGTTCTTC.